A single sample gave rise to the 5 T cell receptor beta chains below, sequenced in a study of metastatic and nonmetastatic thyroid tumors. Thyroid surgery took place with no prior treatment in any patient. Through MiXCR, TCRdb re-clonotyped the PCR reads. The sample includes 20,000 to 25,000 clones, roughly 15% of them seen just once. The sample consisted of tumor tissue. These receptor sequences come from a female donor with papillary thyroid cancer or a benign thyroid nodule (not recorded which). Some clones in this sample may be carry-over from other donors' samples.

This clone was seen repeatedly, ten times or more. J is TRBJ2-3 and V is TRBV12-3 or TRBV12-4, with D perhaps matching TRBD2 (6 bases). The CDR3 runs to 14 residues. V was clipped by 3 bases and J by 2 bases, with 9 bases between them. The CDR3: CASSLGLSTDTQYF. The CDR3 DNA reads as TGTGCCAGCAGTTTGGGACTGTCCACAGATACGCAGTATTTT.

The table lists this clone with many counts. The genes are TRBV12-3 or TRBV12-4 and TRBJ1-5; no definite D call. The ends were cut back, 3 bases at V and 1 base at J, with 16 bases in the middle. The CDR3 contains 17 residues. The CDR3 DNA follows: TGTGCCAGCAGTTTCTTGACCACGGACTTGAGCAATCAGCCCCAGCATTTT. Protein product: CASSFLTTDLSNQPQHF.

This clone was found many times. One end of the junction fails to match germline, which may point to a read error. The rearrangement joins TRBV11-2 to TRBJ1-6, with 7 bases that match TRBD1. This CDR3 region has 13 residues. The V gene's germline CDR1 is SGHAT and CDR2 FQNNGV. The CDR3 sequence is CASSLESAGTAIF. The CDR3 DNA follows: TGTGCCAGCAGCTTAGAGTCAGCCGGGACAGCCATTTTT.

Many counts were recorded for this clone. The rearrangement uses TRBV11-1 and TRBJ2-7, with 9 bases identical to TRBD1. This CDR3 comprises 15 residues. The V and J ends lost 5 bases and 1 base, in that order; junction bases with no gene match: 6. Germline CDR1 is SGHAT and CDR2 is FQDESV (reference sequence). CDR3 region: CASSRPGTGSYEQYF. In DNA form, the CDR3 reads TGTGCCAGCAGCCGACCCGGGACAGGGTCCTACGAGCAGTACTTC.

This clone was observed a few times. This clone may be a read error of a much larger clone one base away. Other DNA sequences from this sample encode an identical CDR3 as well. The gene calls are TRBV19 and TRBJ2-7; D tentatively fits TRBD1 or TRBD2 (5 bases each). This CDR3 spans 13 amino acids. Germline V gene lookup returns CDR1 LNHDA and CDR2 SQIVND (reference sequence). The CDR3 loop reads CASSPRADYEQYF. The DNA for the CDR3 is TGCGCCAGTAGTCCCAGGGCAGACTACGAGCAGTACTTT.